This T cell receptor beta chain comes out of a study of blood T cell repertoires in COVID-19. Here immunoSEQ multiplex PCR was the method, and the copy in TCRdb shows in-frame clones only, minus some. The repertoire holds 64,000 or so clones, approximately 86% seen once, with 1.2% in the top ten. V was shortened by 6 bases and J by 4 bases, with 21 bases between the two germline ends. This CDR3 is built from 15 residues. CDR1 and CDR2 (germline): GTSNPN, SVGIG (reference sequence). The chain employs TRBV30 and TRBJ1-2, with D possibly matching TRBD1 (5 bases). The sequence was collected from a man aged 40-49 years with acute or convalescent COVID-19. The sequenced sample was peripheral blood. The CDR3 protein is CACTKALQASYGYTF. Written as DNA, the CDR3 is TGTGCCTGCACAAAGGCGCTACAGGCAAGCTATGGCTACACCTTC.